Listed below are T cell receptor beta chains from one sample, sequenced in a study of T cell responses to AZD1222 COVID-19 vaccine. The assay was immunoSEQ multiplex PCR, and TCRdb's table has in-frame clones only and misses some. Found here are about 150,000 clones, about 88% of them singletons; the top ten hold around 18%. Sequencing was performed on peripheral blood, taken on day 0 of AZD1222 vaccination. Receptor source: an adult in good health. CDR3s include the opening cysteine and the closing phenylalanine or tryptophan. Clone size appears in some rows only: once, few, many, or a class for an expanded clone.

clone size | V gene | CDR3 protein
. | TRBV11-2 | CASSFWDITNTGELFF
. | TRBV28 | CASRVNSNQPQHF
. | TRBV27 | CASSLYGLAGGGTGELFF
. | TRBV13 | CASSQTGRYGYTF
. | TRBV21-1 | CASKGATNEKLFF
few | TRBV5-6 | CASSLGGQGGWKNTEAFF
. | TRBV2 | CASSGFLGGGAEAFF
. | TRBV7-2 | CASSLTPGPTAEAFF
. | TRBV6-4 | CASSDRADTEAFF
. | TRBV3-1/TRBV3-2 | CASSQHSTSGSETQYF
. | TRBV5-1 | CASSLAPQGYNSPLHF
. | TRBV7-9 | CASSLEIHRETGELFF
. | TRBV6-2/TRBV6-3 | CASSRTGVKNQPQHF
once | TRBV7-2 | CASSLSPSSYNEQFF
. | TRBV7-8 | CASSYPGQGSYEQYF
. | TRBV21-1 | CASTMPRVHTYEQYF
once | TRBV4-1 | CASSQVERQNEKLFF
. | TRBV7-2 | CASSDRAGDEQYF
. | TRBV24-1 | CATGGVGLYNEQFF
. | TRBV23-1 | CASRPNRSGDTEAFF
. | TRBV19 | CASNPRRGLHTGELFF
. | TRBV18 | CASSPVVDTQYF
. | TRBV5-1 | CASSFQRTYEQYF
. | TRBV18 | CASSPGREEQYF
. | TRBV5-5 | CASSRDPSQPQHF
. | TRBV18 | CASSHTGTVYTGELFF
. | TRBV5-1 | CASSPRSGGYGYTF
once | TRBV6-5 | CASSRLDMNTEAFF
. | TRBV7-3 | CASSQGQGYGYTF
. | TRBV28 | CASSSTAAQKGNIQYF
. | TRBV11-2 | CASSLEAGELRPHEQYF
. | TRBV6-5 | CASSPVRDRRDGYTF
few | TRBV4-1 | CASSLTPGQGADTQYF
. | TRBV20-1 | CSARGGYEQYF
. | TRBV19 | CASSSRTLNYGYTF
. | TRBV5-1 | CASSLAGGRHEQFF
. | TRBV9 | CASSSADYGYTF
. | TRBV9 | CASSPRDTSSYEQYF
. | TRBV7-2 | CASSPGALREKLFF
. | TRBV7-2 | CASRPPSGGGDTQYF
once | TRBV19 | CASSILKTGGFTEAFF
. | TRBV19 | CASSTDRGPSEQYF
. | TRBV5-1 | CASSLGLGGHTEAFF
. | TRBV11-2 | CASSQGTLPYYTEAFF
. | TRBV2 | CASTADGRLASEQFF
. | TRBV4-1 | CASSQEGDTHSNQPQHF
. | TRBV19 | CASSIVTGGAFF
. | TRBV5-1 | CASRQGGRRSGANVLTF
. | TRBV19 | CASSPGGDPTDTQYF
once | TRBV6-5 | CASSYSTGGLRPEAFF
. | TRBV7-2 | CASSLLENTGELFF
. | TRBV2 | CASSATGGGKTQYF